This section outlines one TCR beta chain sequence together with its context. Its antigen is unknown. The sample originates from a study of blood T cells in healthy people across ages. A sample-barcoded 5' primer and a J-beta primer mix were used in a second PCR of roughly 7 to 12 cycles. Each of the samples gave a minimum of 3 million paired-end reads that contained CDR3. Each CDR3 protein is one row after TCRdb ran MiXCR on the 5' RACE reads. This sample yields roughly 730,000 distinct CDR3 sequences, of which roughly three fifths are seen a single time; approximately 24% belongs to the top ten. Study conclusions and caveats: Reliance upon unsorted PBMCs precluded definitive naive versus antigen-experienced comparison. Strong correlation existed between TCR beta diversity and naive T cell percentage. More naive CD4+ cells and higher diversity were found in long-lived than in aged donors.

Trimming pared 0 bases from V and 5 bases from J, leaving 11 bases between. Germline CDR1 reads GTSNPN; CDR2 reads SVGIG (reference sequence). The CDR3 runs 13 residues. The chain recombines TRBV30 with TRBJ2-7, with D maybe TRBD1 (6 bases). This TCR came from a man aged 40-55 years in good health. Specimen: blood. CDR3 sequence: CAWSVQGTDEQYF. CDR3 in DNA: TGTGCCTGGAGTGTACAGGGAACAGACGAGCAGTACTTC.